These T cell receptor beta chains were read from a single sample in a study of blood T cell repertoires in COVID-19. Assay: immunoSEQ multiplex PCR; the TCRdb copy retains only in-frame clones and omits some. In the table there are 90,000 to 120,000 clones, 89% of which are singletons. The material sequenced was peripheral blood. These receptors originate from a man aged 35 to 55 with active or convalescent COVID-19. Each CDR3 is given with its conserved first and last residue. The order of the fields is CDR3 DNA, CDR3 protein, D gene, V gene, clone size, J gene. D genes are given only for firm matches. Size values are once, few and many counts, or a class for expanded clones, and some rows have none.

DNA: TGTGCCAGCAGCGGCGGGGAGATTAGCGGATACAATGAGCAGTTCTTC
CDR3: CASSGGEISGYNEQFF
D: -
V: TRBV9
size: -
J: TRBJ2-1

DNA: TGTGCCAGCAGCTCCGCAGGGGGCGCGACTGAAGCTTTCTTT
CDR3: CASSSAGGATEAFF
D: TRBD1
V: TRBV11-2
size: -
J: TRBJ1-1

DNA: TGCGCCAGCAGCCAAAGCGGGGGCCTCAATCAGCCCCAGCATTTT
CDR3: CASSQSGGLNQPQHF
D: -
V: TRBV4-1
size: -
J: TRBJ1-5

DNA: TGTGCCAGCGGTCGCGGGACAGGGGCGGGAGAGACCCAGTACTTC
CDR3: CASGRGTGAGETQYF
D: TRBD1
V: TRBV6-5
size: few
J: TRBJ2-5

DNA: TGTGCCAGCAGTTCCCTTGGGGGCCCGAACACCGGGGAGCTGTTTTTT
CDR3: CASSSLGGPNTGELFF
D: -
V: TRBV28
size: once
J: TRBJ2-2

DNA: TGTGCCAGCAGTCCGGGACTAGCGGGGCACACAGATACGCAGTATTTT
CDR3: CASSPGLAGHTDTQYF
D: TRBD2
V: TRBV9
size: -
J: TRBJ2-3

DNA: TGCGCCAGCAGCTTGACGGAGGGCTCCTACAATGAGCAGTTCTTC
CDR3: CASSLTEGSYNEQFF
D: -
V: TRBV5-1
size: -
J: TRBJ2-1

DNA: TGTGCCAGCAGCCTGGGACTAGCGGGTACCGGGGAGCTGTTTTTT
CDR3: CASSLGLAGTGELFF
D: TRBD2
V: TRBV28
size: -
J: TRBJ2-2

DNA: TGTGCCAGCTCACCCCGGACAGCCCAAGAGACCCAGTACTTC
CDR3: CASSPRTAQETQYF
D: -
V: TRBV18
size: -
J: TRBJ2-5

DNA: TGTGCCAGCAGTTTTATGGCTAGCGGGACGAGGAATGAGCAGTTCTTC
CDR3: CASSFMASGTRNEQFF
D: TRBD2
V: TRBV28
size: -
J: TRBJ2-1

DNA: TGTGCCAGTAGTAAGGGAGTAACTAAACACACTGAAGCTTTCTTT
CDR3: CASSKGVTKHTEAFF
D: -
V: TRBV19
size: -
J: TRBJ1-1

DNA: TGTGCCAGCAGTTACACCCCGGGACAGAACCGCTACACCTTC
CDR3: CASSYTPGQNRYTF
D: TRBD1
V: TRBV6-5
size: -
J: TRBJ1-2

DNA: TGTGCCAGCAGTTACTCGCGAGTCCCTAGCACAGATACGCAGTATTTT
CDR3: CASSYSRVPSTDTQYF
D: -
V: TRBV6-5
size: -
J: TRBJ2-3

DNA: TGTGCCACCAGTGATCGCACCCAGGGGGTCAATCAGCCCCAGCATTTT
CDR3: CATSDRTQGVNQPQHF
D: TRBD1
V: TRBV24-1
size: -
J: TRBJ1-5

DNA: TGTGCCACCAGTGGATGGCCGAACACAGATACGCAGTATTTT
CDR3: CATSGWPNTDTQYF
D: -
V: TRBV24-1
size: -
J: TRBJ2-3

DNA: TGTGCCAGCGCGATCTTTGGTCCCGGGGAGCTGTTTTTT
CDR3: CASAIFGPGELFF
D: -
V: TRBV27
size: -
J: TRBJ2-2

DNA: TGCGCCAGCGTCGGGACAGTCACAGATACGCAGTATTTT
CDR3: CASVGTVTDTQYF
D: TRBD1
V: TRBV5-1
size: -
J: TRBJ2-3

DNA: TGTGCCAGTAGACGAAAGCGGGACTCCTACGAGCAGTACTTC
CDR3: CASRRKRDSYEQYF
D: TRBD2
V: TRBV19
size: -
J: TRBJ2-7

DNA: TGTGCCAGCAGCTTGGCAGGGCTGATAGCTAACTATGGCTACACCTTC
CDR3: CASSLAGLIANYGYTF
D: -
V: TRBV5-6
size: -
J: TRBJ1-2

DNA: TGTGCCAGCTGGCAGGCAGGGCCGGGAAACACCATATATTTT
CDR3: CASWQAGPGNTIYF
D: -
V: TRBV28
size: -
J: TRBJ1-3

DNA: TGTGCCAGCACAGACGGGACAGGGTTGTACGAGCAGTACTTC
CDR3: CASTDGTGLYEQYF
D: TRBD1
V: TRBV28
size: -
J: TRBJ2-7

DNA: TGTGCCATCAGTGAGTCTGCGGGAGTACCAGATACGCAGTATTTT
CDR3: CAISESAGVPDTQYF
D: TRBD2
V: TRBV10-3
size: -
J: TRBJ2-3

DNA: TGCGCCAGCAGCCTCCGGACTAGCGGGAGCTACGAGCAGTACTTC
CDR3: CASSLRTSGSYEQYF
D: TRBD2
V: TRBV4-1
size: -
J: TRBJ2-7

DNA: TGTGCCAGCAGCCAAGACGGAACTGTCGGGGGTAATGAAAAACTGTTTTTT
CDR3: CASSQDGTVGGNEKLFF
D: -
V: TRBV4-2
size: -
J: TRBJ1-4

DNA: TGTGCCAGCAGCGGACAGGGGTCTAATGAAAAACTGTTTTTT
CDR3: CASSGQGSNEKLFF
D: TRBD1
V: TRBV5-4
size: -
J: TRBJ1-4

DNA: TGCGCCAGCAGTGAGGGATCAGCGGGAGTCCAAAACATTCAGTACTTC
CDR3: CASSEGSAGVQNIQYF
D: TRBD2
V: TRBV10-1
size: -
J: TRBJ2-4

DNA: TGTGCCAGCAGCGCGGGGGAGGGACTAGCCTACGAGCAGTACTTC
CDR3: CASSAGEGLAYEQYF
D: TRBD2
V: TRBV5-6
size: -
J: TRBJ2-7

DNA: TGTGCCAGCAGCCAAGTGGCAGGGGGAGCGAAAGAGACCCAGTACTTC
CDR3: CASSQVAGGAKETQYF
D: TRBD1
V: TRBV3-1/TRBV3-2
size: -
J: TRBJ2-5

DNA: TGTGCCAGCAGCCGGCTTTGGGCTAGCACAGATACGCAGTATTTT
CDR3: CASSRLWASTDTQYF
D: -
V: TRBV7-8
size: -
J: TRBJ2-3

DNA: TGTGCCAGCAGCCAAGATAAGGGCACTAGCGGGAGTGGTTCACAGTTCTTC
CDR3: CASSQDKGTSGSGSQFF
D: TRBD2
V: TRBV3-1/TRBV3-2
size: few
J: TRBJ2-1

DNA: TGTGCCAGCAGCACCCAGGGGGGAACTGAAGCTTTCTTT
CDR3: CASSTQGGTEAFF
D: TRBD1
V: TRBV7-9
size: -
J: TRBJ1-1

DNA: TGCGCCAGCAGCCAAATAGGGCGGGCAGATACGCAGTATTTT
CDR3: CASSQIGRADTQYF
D: -
V: TRBV4-3
size: -
J: TRBJ2-3

DNA: TGCGCCAGCAGCCAAGAGCTTGGACAGGTCTCGTACACCGGGGAGCTGTTTTTT
CDR3: CASSQELGQVSYTGELFF
D: TRBD1
V: TRBV4-3
size: once
J: TRBJ2-2

DNA: TGTGCCAGCAAAGGCGGGAGGGGCTACAATGAGCAGTTCTTC
CDR3: CASKGGRGYNEQFF
D: TRBD2
V: TRBV2
size: -
J: TRBJ2-1

DNA: TGCGCCAGCAGCAGGACAGTGAACACTGAAGCTTTCTTT
CDR3: CASSRTVNTEAFF
D: -
V: TRBV5-1
size: -
J: TRBJ1-1

DNA: TGTGCCAGCGGATGGGCGAATCAGCAGTTCTTC
CDR3: CASGWANQQFF
D: -
V: TRBV28
size: once
J: TRBJ2-1

DNA: TGTGCCAGCCAGGGAAGCCAAAACACCGGGGAGCTGTTTTTT
CDR3: CASQGSQNTGELFF
D: -
V: TRBV9
size: few
J: TRBJ2-2

DNA: TGTGCCAGCAGTCCTAGTGCCGCGGGTGGTAACGAGCAGTACTTC
CDR3: CASSPSAAGGNEQYF
D: -
V: TRBV27
size: -
J: TRBJ2-7

DNA: TGTGCCAGCAGCGTCCTAGCGGGAGTTGGGGAGCAGTTCTTC
CDR3: CASSVLAGVGEQFF
D: TRBD2
V: TRBV9
size: -
J: TRBJ2-1

DNA: TGTGCCAGCAGCTTGGGGCGCAACACAGATACGCAGTATTTT
CDR3: CASSLGRNTDTQYF
D: -
V: TRBV11-2
size: -
J: TRBJ2-3

DNA: TGTGCCAGCAGCCCCGCGGGGGTTTATAATTCACCCCTCCACTTT
CDR3: CASSPAGVYNSPLHF
D: -
V: TRBV5-8
size: -
J: TRBJ1-6

DNA: TGTGCCAGTAGTATAGGGAGCGGCTACACCTTC
CDR3: CASSIGSGYTF
D: -
V: TRBV19
size: once
J: TRBJ1-2

DNA: TGTGCCAGCTCACCAGGGACATCAGGCACGTATGGCTACACCTTC
CDR3: CASSPGTSGTYGYTF
D: -
V: TRBV18
size: -
J: TRBJ1-2